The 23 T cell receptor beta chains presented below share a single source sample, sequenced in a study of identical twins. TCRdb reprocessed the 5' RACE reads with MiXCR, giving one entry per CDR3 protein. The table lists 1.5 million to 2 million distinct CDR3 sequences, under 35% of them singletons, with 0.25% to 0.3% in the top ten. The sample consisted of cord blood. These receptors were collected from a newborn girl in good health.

CDR3 in DNA: TGTGCCAGCAGTTTGGTGGGTAGCGGGACCCACAATGAGCAGTTCTTC. Protein sequence: CASSLVGSGTHNEQFF. The rearrangement uses TRBV12-3 or TRBV12-4 and TRBJ2-1; TRBD2 agrees at 8 bases. The CDR3 extends over 16 amino acids. Germline trimming cut 3 bases from V and 5 bases from J; bases unmatched to any gene: 9.

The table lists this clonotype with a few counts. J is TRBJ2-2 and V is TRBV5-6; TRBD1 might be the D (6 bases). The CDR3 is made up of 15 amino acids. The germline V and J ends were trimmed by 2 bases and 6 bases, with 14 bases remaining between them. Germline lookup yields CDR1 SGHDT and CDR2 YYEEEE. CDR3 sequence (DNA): TGTGCCAGCAGCTTACCTACAGGGACCCCCGGGGAGCTGTTTTTT. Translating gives CASSLPTGTPGELFF.

The CDR3 nucleotides read TGTGCCAGCAGCCAAGTACTCGAGAGGGACACCGGGGAGCTGTTTTTT. Translating it yields CASSQVLERDTGELFF. The rearrangement uses TRBV4-2 and TRBJ2-2, with a possible D match to TRBD2 (5 bases). Germline CDR1 reads LGHNA; CDR2 reads YNFKEQ. V was pared by 1 base and J by 3 bases, with 12 bases between. The CDR3 sequence is 16 residues long.

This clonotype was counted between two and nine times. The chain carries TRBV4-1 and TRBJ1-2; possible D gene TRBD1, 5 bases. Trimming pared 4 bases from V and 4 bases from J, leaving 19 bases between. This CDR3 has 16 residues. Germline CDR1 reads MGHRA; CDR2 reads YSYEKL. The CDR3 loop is CASSPGPLKKPYGYTF. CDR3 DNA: TGCGCCAGCAGCCCAGGGCCCTTGAAGAAGCCCTATGGCTACACCTTC.

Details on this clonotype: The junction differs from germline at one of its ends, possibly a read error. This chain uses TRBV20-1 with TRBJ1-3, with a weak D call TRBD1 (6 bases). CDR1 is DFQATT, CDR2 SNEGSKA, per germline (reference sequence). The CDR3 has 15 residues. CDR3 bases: TGCAGTGCTAGAGATCGAGGGTCAGGGGCGAACACCATCTATTTT. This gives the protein CSARDRGSGANTIYF.

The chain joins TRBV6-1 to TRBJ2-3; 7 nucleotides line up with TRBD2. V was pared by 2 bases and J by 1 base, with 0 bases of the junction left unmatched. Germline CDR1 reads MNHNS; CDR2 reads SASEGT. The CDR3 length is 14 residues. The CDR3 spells CASSETSGTDTQYF. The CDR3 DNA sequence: TGTGCCAGCAGTGAAACTAGCGGCACAGATACGCAGTATTTT.

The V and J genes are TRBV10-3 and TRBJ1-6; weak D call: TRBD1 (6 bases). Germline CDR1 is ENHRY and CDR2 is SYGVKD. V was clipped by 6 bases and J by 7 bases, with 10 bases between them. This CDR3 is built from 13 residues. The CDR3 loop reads CAISLDRNSPLHF. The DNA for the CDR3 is TGTGCCATCAGCCTTGACAGGAATTCACCCCTCCACTTT.

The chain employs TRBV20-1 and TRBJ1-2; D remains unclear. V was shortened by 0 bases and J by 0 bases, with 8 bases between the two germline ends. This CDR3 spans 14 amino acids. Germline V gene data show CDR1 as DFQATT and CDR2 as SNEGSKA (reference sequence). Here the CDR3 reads CSARDVRSNYGYTF. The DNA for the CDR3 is TGCAGTGCTAGAGATGTCCGTTCTAACTATGGCTACACCTTC.

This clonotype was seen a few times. The CDR3 region is CASRWTGGVNTEAFF. As DNA, the CDR3 is TGTGCCAGCAGATGGACAGGGGGCGTGAACACTGAAGCTTTCTTT. This sequence joins TRBV28 and TRBJ1-1; 11 nucleotides agree with TRBD1. With V trimmed by 6 bases and J by 0 bases, 3 bases remained unmatched. There are 15 residues in the CDR3. Germline CDR1 is MDHEN and CDR2 is SYDVKM.

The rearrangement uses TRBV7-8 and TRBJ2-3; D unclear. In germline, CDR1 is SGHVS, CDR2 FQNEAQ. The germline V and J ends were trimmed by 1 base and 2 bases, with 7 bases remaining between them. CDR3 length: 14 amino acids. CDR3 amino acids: CASSLVQFTDTQYF. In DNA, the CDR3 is TGTGCCAGCAGCTTAGTCCAGTTCACAGATACGCAGTATTTT.

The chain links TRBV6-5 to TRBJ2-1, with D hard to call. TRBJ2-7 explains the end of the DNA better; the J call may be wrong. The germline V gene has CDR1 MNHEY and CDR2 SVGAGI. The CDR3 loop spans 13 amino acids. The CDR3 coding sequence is TGTGCCAGCAGTTACTTCGGCTACAATGAGCAGTACTTC. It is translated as CASSYFGYNEQYF.

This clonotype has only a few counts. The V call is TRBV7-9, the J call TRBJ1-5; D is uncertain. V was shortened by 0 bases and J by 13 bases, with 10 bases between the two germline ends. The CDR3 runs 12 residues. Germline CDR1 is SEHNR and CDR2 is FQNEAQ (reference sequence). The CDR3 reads CASSLAGGRQHF. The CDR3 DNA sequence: TGTGCCAGCAGCTTAGCGGGCGGCAGACAGCATTTT.

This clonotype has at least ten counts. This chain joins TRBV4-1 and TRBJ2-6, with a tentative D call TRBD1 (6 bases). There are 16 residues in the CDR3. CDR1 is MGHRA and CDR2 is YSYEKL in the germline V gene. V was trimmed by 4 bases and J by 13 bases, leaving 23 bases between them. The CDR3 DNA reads TGCGCCAGCAGCCGAGGCCGCCACAGGGTGATTTGTGTCCTGACTTTC. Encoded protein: CASSRGRHRVICVLTF.

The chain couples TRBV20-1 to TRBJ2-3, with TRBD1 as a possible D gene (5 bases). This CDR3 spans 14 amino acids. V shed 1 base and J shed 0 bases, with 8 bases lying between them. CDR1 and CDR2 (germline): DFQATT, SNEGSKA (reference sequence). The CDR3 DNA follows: TGCAGTGCTAGAGTGAGACAGAGCACAGATACGCAGTATTTT. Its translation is CSARVRQSTDTQYF.

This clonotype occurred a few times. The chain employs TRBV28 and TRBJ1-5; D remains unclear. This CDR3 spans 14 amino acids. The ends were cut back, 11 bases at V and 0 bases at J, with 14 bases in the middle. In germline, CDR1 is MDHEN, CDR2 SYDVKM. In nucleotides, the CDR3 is TGTGCCGGCGGATCGGATTTTAGCAATCAGCCCCAGCATTTT. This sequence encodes CAGGSDFSNQPQHF.

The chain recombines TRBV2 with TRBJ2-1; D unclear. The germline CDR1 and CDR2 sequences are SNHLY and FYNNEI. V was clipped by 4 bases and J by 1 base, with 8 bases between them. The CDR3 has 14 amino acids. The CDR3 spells CASSAQRSYNEQFF. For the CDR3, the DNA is TGTGCCAGCAGTGCCCAGCGTTCCTACAATGAGCAGTTCTTC.

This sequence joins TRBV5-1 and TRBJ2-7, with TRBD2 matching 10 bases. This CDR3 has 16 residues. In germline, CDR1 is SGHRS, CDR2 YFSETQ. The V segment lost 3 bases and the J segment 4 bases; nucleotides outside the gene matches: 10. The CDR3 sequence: CASSWTSGVPGYEQYF. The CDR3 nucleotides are TGCGCCAGCAGCTGGACTAGCGGCGTGCCGGGGTACGAGCAGTACTTC. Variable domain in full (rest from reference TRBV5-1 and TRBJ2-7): KAGVTQTPRYLIKTRGQQVTLSCSPISGHRSVSWYQQTPGQGLQFLFEYFSETQRNKGNFPGRFSGRQFSNSRSEMNVSTLELGDSALYLCASSWTSGVPGYEQYFGPGTRLTVT.

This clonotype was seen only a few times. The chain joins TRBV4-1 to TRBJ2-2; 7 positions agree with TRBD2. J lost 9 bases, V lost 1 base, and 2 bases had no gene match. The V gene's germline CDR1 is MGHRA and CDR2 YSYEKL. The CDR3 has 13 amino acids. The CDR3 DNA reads TGCGCCAGCAGCCAAGTCGGGGGGAGGGAGCTGTTTTTT. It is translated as CASSQVGGRELFF.

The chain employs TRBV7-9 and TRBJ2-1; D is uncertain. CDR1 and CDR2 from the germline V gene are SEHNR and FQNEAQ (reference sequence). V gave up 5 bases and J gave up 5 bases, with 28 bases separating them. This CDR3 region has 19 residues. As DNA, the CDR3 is TGTGCCAGCAGCACAATAAGGCCGCTCGGGCTAGTAGGCCACAATGAGCAGTTCTTC. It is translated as CASSTIRPLGLVGHNEQFF.

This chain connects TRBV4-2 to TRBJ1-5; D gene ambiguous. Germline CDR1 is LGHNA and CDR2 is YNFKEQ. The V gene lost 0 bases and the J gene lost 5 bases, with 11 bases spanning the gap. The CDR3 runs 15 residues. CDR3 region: CASSQEQSFDQPQHF. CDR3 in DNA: TGTGCCAGCAGCCAAGAACAGTCCTTCGATCAGCCCCAGCATTTT.

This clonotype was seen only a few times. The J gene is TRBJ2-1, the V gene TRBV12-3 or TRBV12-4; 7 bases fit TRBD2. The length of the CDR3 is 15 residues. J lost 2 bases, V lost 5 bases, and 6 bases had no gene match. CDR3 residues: CASSPSGMTYNEQFF. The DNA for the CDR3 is TGTGCCAGCAGTCCAAGCGGGATGACCTACAATGAGCAGTTCTTC.

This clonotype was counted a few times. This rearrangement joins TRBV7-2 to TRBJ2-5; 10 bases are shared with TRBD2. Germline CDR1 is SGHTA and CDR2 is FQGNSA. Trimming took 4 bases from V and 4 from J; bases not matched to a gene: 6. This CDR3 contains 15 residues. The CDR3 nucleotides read TGTGCCAGCAGCTCAAGAGCGGGGGGGCGAGAGACCCAGTACTTC. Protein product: CASSSRAGGRETQYF.

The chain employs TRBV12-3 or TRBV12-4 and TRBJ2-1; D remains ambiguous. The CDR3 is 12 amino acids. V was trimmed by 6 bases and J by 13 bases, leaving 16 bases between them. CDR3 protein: CASSAPRETQFF. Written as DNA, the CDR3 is TGTGCCAGCAGCGCCCCGAGAGAGACCCAGTTCTTC.